This passage covers 25 T cell receptor beta chains from one sample sequenced in a study of sequential checkpoint blockade in melanoma. Regarding treatment: randomized to nivolumab then ipilimumab (arm A) or the reverse (arm B). Assay used: immunoSEQ multiplex PCR; TCRdb lists only in-frame clones, some missing. The data show tens of thousands of clones, over 75% seen once. This specimen was CD8+ T cells sorted from blood (inferred from file names), taken from a patient given nivolumab and ipilimumab in sequence. Receptors were obtained from a human donor with melanoma.

The V gene is TRBV28, the J gene TRBJ1-2; no firm D call. V dropped 6 bases and J dropped 3 bases, with 5 bases sitting between them. This CDR3 has 11 amino acids. Germline CDR1 MDHEN, CDR2 SYDVKM. CDR3 nucleotides: TGTGCCAGCAGATACTACTATGGCTACACCTTC. Its protein is CASRYYYGYTF.

The DNA of the CDR3 is TGTGCCAGCAGCGCCCAGGGGGATAGGTCCTATAATTCACCCCTCCACTTT. Encoded protein: CASSAQGDRSYNSPLHF. The rearrangement uses TRBV9 and TRBJ1-6, with 7 bases fitting TRBD1. V dropped 3 bases and J dropped 1; count of bases not matched to a gene: 7. The CDR3 length is 17 residues. The V gene's germline CDR1 is SGDLS and CDR2 YYNGEE. Combining the CDR3 with reference TRBV9 and TRBJ1-6 gives the whole variable domain DSGVTQTPKHLITATGQRVTLRCSPRSGDLSVYWYQQSLDQGLQFLIQYYNGEERAKGNILERFSAQQFPDLHSELNLSSLELGDSALYFCASSAQGDRSYNSPLHFGNGTRLTVT.

This clone was detected only once. The CDR3 DNA follows: TGTGCCAGCAGTCCCGGGGATGGCTACACCTTC. Translated, it gives CASSPGDGYTF. The chain is built from TRBV5-6 and TRBJ1-2, with D unclear. CDR3 length: 11 residues. V gave up 5 bases and J gave up 6 bases, with 8 bases separating them. In germline, CDR1 is SGHDT, CDR2 YYEEEE.

This sequence joins TRBV6-5 and TRBJ1-2; 9 bases are a match to TRBD1. CDR3 length equals 13 residues. After removal of 10 bases from V and 5 bases from J, the junction contained 8 bases not matched to a gene. Germline V gives CDR1 MNHEY, CDR2 SVGAGI. The CDR3 DNA is TGTGCCACCTTCGACAGGGGGGGATATGGCTACACCTTC. This sequence encodes CATFDRGGYGYTF.

The chain couples TRBV7-2 to TRBJ2-7, with TRBD2 identical over 7 bases. Germline V gene lookup returns CDR1 SGHTA and CDR2 FQGNSA. After removal of 1 base from V and 3 bases from J, the junction contained 6 bases not matched to a gene. This CDR3 spans 15 amino acids. CDR3 sequence: CASSLGRGSNYEQYF. The CDR3 DNA follows: TGTGCCAGCAGCTTAGGGCGGGGGTCAAACTACGAGCAGTACTTC.

The V and J genes are TRBV10-3 and TRBJ2-7; a possible D gene is TRBD2 (5 bases). V was pared by 10 bases and J by 3 bases, with 16 bases between. The CDR3 length is 13 residues. Germline loops: CDR1 ENHRY, CDR2 SYGVKD. CDR3 nucleotide sequence: TGTGCCACCTATACGGGGAGCGGCTACGAGCAGTACTTC. Translating gives CATYTGSGYEQYF.

As to this clone: Other DNA sequences of this sample code for an identical CDR3. This chain uses TRBV6-5 with TRBJ2-5; D may be TRBD2 (5 bases). The CDR3 runs to 11 residues. CDR1 is MNHEY and CDR2 is SVGAGI in the germline V gene. The ends were cut back, 5 bases at V and 9 bases at J, with 10 bases in the middle. The CDR3 sequence is CASSNHGAQYF. The CDR3 DNA reads TGTGCCAGCAGTAACCACGGGGCCCAGTACTTC.

This rearrangement joins TRBV7-9 to TRBJ2-3; the match to TRBD2 covers 9 bases. V dropped 0 bases and J dropped 2; count of bases not matched to a gene: 6. This CDR3 is 17 amino acids long. CDR1 is SEHNR, CDR2 FQNEAQ, per germline (reference sequence). CDR3 coding DNA: TGTGCCAGCAGCTTAGCTCTCGCGGGAGGGTACACAGATACGCAGTATTTT. Its protein product is CASSLALAGGYTDTQYF.

The chain joins TRBV7-9 to TRBJ2-7; D perhaps matches TRBD1 (6 bases). Trimming removed 4 bases at V and 5 bases at J, with 9 bases between. Germline V gene sequence: CDR1 SEHNR, CDR2 FQNEAQ (reference sequence). The CDR3 runs to 12 residues. The CDR3 protein is CASSSRGNEQYF. The DNA for the CDR3 is TGTGCCAGCAGCTCCAGGGGCAACGAGCAGTACTTC.

The gene calls are TRBV14 and TRBJ1-1; D is unclear. Between the trimmed V and J ends, which lost 5 bases and 4 bases, there was a span of 14 bases. The germline gives CDR1 SGHDN, CDR2 FVKESK. The CDR3 loop spans 14 amino acids. CDR3 sequence (DNA): TGTGCCAGCAGCGAATGGCGGCGCGGCACTGAAGCTTTCTTT. Translation: CASSEWRRGTEAFF.

This clone showed up just a few times. V usage is TRBV6-1 and J usage is TRBJ1-2, with D perhaps TRBD1 (5 bases). Trimming cost V 8 bases and J 7 bases, with 17 bases left between them. The length of the CDR3 is 13 residues. The germline V gene encodes CDR1 MNHNS and CDR2 SASEGT. The CDR3 reads CASAWKGQGGYTF. The DNA for the CDR3 is TGTGCCAGCGCCTGGAAGGGGCAGGGTGGCTACACCTTC.

Note on this clone: At the DNA level, this CDR3 is encoded by other sequences in the same sample as well. The CDR3 protein is CASSLDALSSGNTIYF. CDR3 in DNA: TGCGCCAGCAGCCTGGACGCCCTGAGCTCTGGAAACACCATATATTTT. The chain has TRBV5-1 and TRBJ1-3; D is undetermined. In germline, CDR1 is SGHRS, CDR2 YFSETQ. Trimming took off 4 bases at V and 0 bases at J, with 14 bases between the two ends. The CDR3 covers 16 residues. The entire variable domain, with the rest obtained from reference TRBV5-1 and TRBJ1-3, is as follows: KAGVTQTPRYLIKTRGQQVTLSCSPISGHRSVSWYQQTPGQGLQFLFEYFSETQRNKGNFPGRFSGRQFSNSRSEMNVSTLELGDSALYLCASSLDALSSGNTIYFGEGSWLTVV.

This chain links TRBV19 with TRBJ2-7; weak D call: TRBD2 (6 bases). Germline CDR1 and CDR2: LNHDA and SQIVND (reference sequence). V was shortened by 3 bases and J by 2 bases, with 11 bases between the two germline ends. The CDR3 totals 14 residues. Written as DNA, the CDR3 is TGTGCCAGTAGTATCGATAGCGGCCCCTACGAGCAGTACTTC. Its translation: CASSIDSGPYEQYF.

The J gene is TRBJ2-2, the V gene TRBV6-6; 8 positions match TRBD2. Trimming removed 0 bases from V and 2 bases from J; junction bases left unmatched: 2. The CDR3 totals 16 residues. The germline gives CDR1 MNHNY, CDR2 SVGAGI (reference sequence). This CDR3 is CASSYSGGGNTGELFF. CDR3 in DNA: TGTGCCAGCAGTTACTCCGGGGGGGGTAACACCGGGGAGCTGTTTTTT.

The J gene is TRBJ1-2, the V gene TRBV9; D might be TRBD1 (6 bases). This CDR3 contains 14 residues. Trimming stripped 4 bases from V and 4 bases from J, with 14 bases between. Germline V gene lookup returns CDR1 SGDLS and CDR2 YYNGEE. The CDR3: CASSSQQGGYGYTF. The CDR3 region has the DNA TGTGCCAGCAGCTCCCAACAGGGCGGCTATGGCTACACCTTC.

The chain links TRBV4-1 to TRBJ2-5; 7 bases line up with TRBD2. The assigned J gene may be wrong: the sequence end matches TRBJ2-7 better. The CDR3 is made up of 15 amino acids. Germline values: CDR1 MGHRA, CDR2 YSYEKL. This CDR3 is CASSQDNSGYNEQYF. DNA of the CDR3: TGCGCCAGCAGCCAAGATAATAGCGGGTATAACGAGCAGTACTTC.

This sequence joins TRBV5-4 and TRBJ2-3; D uncertain. This CDR3 spans 15 amino acids. The ends were cut back, 0 bases at V and 1 base at J, with 9 bases in the middle. Looked up from germline, CDR1 is SGHNT and CDR2 is YYREEE (reference sequence). In DNA, the CDR3 is TGTGCCAGCAGCTTGGGGGCGACGGGCACAGATACGCAGTATTTT. Its translation: CASSLGATGTDTQYF.

Only a few counts were recorded for this clone. The rearrangement uses TRBV6-9 and TRBJ2-7; 9 nucleotides match TRBD1. This CDR3 is 13 amino acids long. V shed 7 bases and J 2 bases; nucleotides not matched to a gene: 3. Germline lookup yields CDR1 MNHGY and CDR2 SVAAGI. DNA for the CDR3: TGTGCCAGCACCGGGACAGGGACCTACGAGCAGTACTTC. Translating gives CASTGTGTYEQYF.

This clone was counted once. V usage is TRBV19 and J usage is TRBJ1-1; 12 bases agree with TRBD1. This CDR3 region has 17 residues. Germline assignment: CDR1 LNHDA and CDR2 SQIVND (reference sequence). The V segment lost 5 bases and the J segment 4 bases; nucleotides outside the gene matches: 11. CDR3 in amino acids: CASSYPGQGALGTEAFF. In DNA, the CDR3 is TGTGCCAGTAGTTATCCGGGACAGGGGGCGCTGGGCACTGAAGCTTTCTTT.

On this clone itself: At one of its ends the junction is not consistent with the germline gene, which may arise from a read error. The chain links TRBV19 to TRBJ2-1; D is unresolved. The CDR3 covers 14 residues. The germline V gene encodes CDR1 LNHDA and CDR2 SQIVND (reference sequence). The DNA for the CDR3 is TGTGCCAGTAGGCCACTCGACTCCAACAATGAGCAGTTCTTC. Protein product: CASRPLDSNNEQFF.

This sequence joins TRBV6-1 and TRBJ2-1; D ambiguous. Germline-derived CDR1 and CDR2 are MNHNS and SASEGT. The CDR3 length is 14 residues. V was cut by 3 bases and J by 6 bases, with 12 bases left in between. The CDR3 spells CASSDSAEANEQFF. The DNA for the CDR3 is TGTGCCAGCAGTGACTCGGCGGAAGCCAATGAGCAGTTCTTC.

The rearrangement uses TRBV4-3 and TRBJ2-3, with 13 nucleotides matching TRBD2. This CDR3 is built from 16 residues. CDR1 and CDR2 (germline): LGHNA, YSLEER. Trimming at V came to 4 bases and at J to 3 bases, leaving 4 bases not matched to a gene. The CDR3 here is CASSLGLAGVTDTQYF. CDR3 bases: TGCGCCAGCAGCCTCGGACTAGCGGGGGTTACAGATACGCAGTATTTT.

This chain uses TRBV6-5 with TRBJ2-1; a possible D gene is TRBD2 (5 bases). The CDR3 sequence is 15 residues long. The germline V gene encodes CDR1 MNHEY and CDR2 SVGAGI. V gave up 0 bases and J gave up 5 bases, with 11 bases separating them. CDR3 DNA sequence: TGTGCCAGCAGTTACTCCACCCTAGCCCACAATGAGCAGTTCTTC. Translation gives CASSYSTLAHNEQFF.

In its sample, this clone was seen many times. The rearrangement links TRBV7-9 to TRBJ2-5, with D maybe TRBD2 (6 bases). V lost 2 bases and J 2 bases, leaving 12 bases between the germline ends. This CDR3 region has 15 residues. Germline V gives CDR1 SEHNR, CDR2 FQNEAQ (reference sequence). This chain's CDR3 is CASSLWVRGQETQYF. In DNA form, the CDR3 reads TGTGCCAGCAGCTTATGGGTCCGGGGGCAAGAGACCCAGTACTTC.

This clone occurred a few times. Different DNA sequences within this sample yield the same CDR3. This rearrangement joins TRBV6-5 to TRBJ1-2; maybe TRBD1 (5 bases). Between the trimmed V and J ends, which lost 0 bases and 6 bases, there was a span of 14 bases. The CDR3 contains 15 residues. The germline CDR1 and CDR2 sequences are MNHEY and SVGAGI. The CDR3 spells CASSYSRGGSDGYTF. In DNA, the CDR3 is TGTGCCAGCAGTTACTCGAGGGGAGGCAGCGATGGCTACACCTTC.